This T cell receptor beta chain was obtained from a study of T-cell reconstitution after alpha-beta-depleted transplantation in children. Findings and limits, study-wide: Surviving recipient T cells and intrathymic progenitors accounted for some patients' high TCRbeta diversity at day 60. Expanded clones from the graft, numbering several hundred, reportedly supplied alpha-beta T cells about two months after transplant. After one year, T-cell counts and TCRbeta diversity mostly came from new T cells.

On this clonotype itself: The antigen is undetermined.

Trimming pared 9 bases from V and 4 bases from J, leaving 16 bases between. CDR3 length: 15 residues. The V gene's germline CDR1 is MNHNS and CDR2 SASEGT. Construction of the TCRbeta library involved unique molecular identifiers. TCRdb re-called the PCR reads through MiXCR, storing one row per CDR3 protein. The table has under 750,000 distinct CDR3 sequences, around 23% seen once. Sequenced here: PBMCs, mostly from graft donor cells, sampled 360 days after TCRalphabeta/CD19-depleted stem cell transplant. The TCR comes from a boy under two years old who had a stem cell transplant for acute myeloid leukemia, so the T cells may come from the graft donor. The chain is built from TRBV6-1 and TRBJ2-6; no clear D. For the CDR3, the DNA is TGTGCCAGTCACGACGGACCCGTGGGGGCCAACGTCCTGACTTTC. Protein product: CASHDGPVGANVLTF.